Below are 8 T cell receptor beta chains sequenced from a single sample in a study of cytomegalovirus exposure and HLA in healthy donors. Vbeta (60) and Jbeta (13) primers were used in the PCR. The method was immunoSEQ multiplex PCR; TCRdb's version includes in-frame clones alone and lacks a portion of them. The table includes roughly 200,000 clones, 70% to 90% detected once. The specimen was PBMCs. The origin of the receptors is a woman aged 25-40 years in good health and CMV-seronegative.

The chain combines TRBV28 with TRBJ2-3, with 7 bases matching TRBD1. The germline CDR1 and CDR2 sequences are MDHEN and SYDVKM. Unmatched junction bases numbered 8, after V lost 5 bases and J lost 0 bases. The CDR3 is made up of 16 amino acids. This CDR3 is CASSRTTGESTDTQYF. The CDR3 nucleotides are TGTGCCAGCAGTAGAACTACAGGGGAGAGCACAGATACGCAGTATTTT.

The table lists this clone with a few counts. The CDR3 loop is CASSPIREPTDTQYF. The CDR3 DNA follows: TGTGCCAGCAGCCCAATTAGGGAGCCCACAGATACGCAGTATTTT. This chain joins TRBV9 and TRBJ2-3; D might be TRBD2 (5 bases). The V end lost 4 bases, the J end lost 2 bases, and 14 bases lay between the germline ends. The germline gives CDR1 SGDLS, CDR2 YYNGEE. There are 15 residues in the CDR3.

J is TRBJ2-3 and V is TRBV29-1, with 7 bases lining up with TRBD1. This CDR3 spans 15 amino acids. Germline loops: CDR1 SQVTM, CDR2 ANQGSEA. The junction had 11 bases not matched to a gene; V was cut back by 5 bases and J by 3 bases. Here the CDR3 DNA reads TGCAGCGTTTCCCGTACAGGGGCTGGGACAGATACGCAGTATTTT. This gives the protein CSVSRTGAGTDTQYF.

The gene calls are TRBV2 and TRBJ2-7; 13 bases map to TRBD2. V shed 6 bases, J shed 7 bases, and the junction held 9 bases outside the gene matches. The germline V gene has CDR1 SNHLY and CDR2 FYNNEI. The CDR3 totals 15 residues. The CDR3 reads CASRPTSGGAGEQYF. The CDR3 DNA follows: TGTGCCAGCAGGCCTACTAGCGGGGGGGCGGGGGAGCAGTACTTC. The full variable domain, its missing parts supplied by reference TRBV2 and TRBJ2-7, is EPEVTQTPSHQVTQMGQEVILRCVPISNHLYFYWYRQILGQKVEFLVSFYNNEISEKSEIFDDQFSVERPDGSNFTLKIRSTKLEDSAMYFCASRPTSGGAGEQYFGPGTRLTVT.

The V call is TRBV19, the J call TRBJ2-2; D is uncertain. CDR1 LNHDA and CDR2 SQIVND come from the germline V gene (reference sequence). The CDR3 runs 15 residues. Trimming stripped 2 bases from V and 1 base from J, with 8 bases between. CDR3 bases: TGTGCCAGTAGTATATCACTGAGGAACACCGGGGAGCTGTTTTTT. This translates into CASSISLRNTGELFF.

This chain uses TRBV7-8 with TRBJ2-3; TRBD2 aligns across 8 bases. V trimming: 3 bases; J trimming: 2 bases; junction bases outside the gene matches: 7. CDR3 size: 16 residues. Germline CDR1 reads SGHVS; CDR2 reads FQNEAQ. The CDR3 protein is CASSLKAGEYTDTQYF. The CDR3 nucleotides are TGTGCCAGCAGCTTGAAAGCGGGAGAATACACAGATACGCAGTATTTT. Complete variable domain (other parts from reference TRBV7-8 and TRBJ2-3): GAGVSQSPRYKVAKRGQDVALRCDPISGHVSLFWYQQALGQGPEFLTYFQNEAQLDKSGLPSDRFFAERPEGSVSTLKIQRTQQEDSAVYLCASSLKAGEYTDTQYFGPGTRLTVL.

The CDR3 sequence is CASSTPRGYRSSYNEQFF. CDR3 bases: TGCGCCAGCAGCACGCCAAGGGGCTATCGAAGCTCCTACAATGAGCAGTTCTTC. This chain connects TRBV5-1 to TRBJ2-1, with D possibly matching TRBD1 (5 bases). CDR1 is SGHRS and CDR2 is YFSETQ in the germline V gene. This CDR3 spans 18 amino acids. Trimming cost V 4 bases and J 0 bases, with 20 bases left between them.

This clone was detected only a few times. This rearrangement joins TRBV6-1 to TRBJ2-3; TRBD2 matches 8 bases. The CDR3 is 16 residues long. Germline assignment: CDR1 MNHNS and CDR2 SASEGT. V was pared by 4 bases and J by 5 bases, with 11 bases of the junction left unmatched. CDR3 DNA sequence: TGTGCCAGCAGTGCGGGGGGGGGAGAACGGGGAGATACGCAGTATTTT. Translated, it gives CASSAGGGERGDTQYF.